A single T cell receptor (beta chain) is shown here with its context. This clone was seen only once. No antigen is known for it. Nothing much larger sits one base from this clone, and base qualities are not available. The immunoSEQ Assay was used to sequence TCRbeta CDR3 regions. After extraction, genomic DNA underwent amplification by bias-controlled multiplex PCR, followed by high-throughput sequencing. Per the original workflow: To quantify the absolute abundance of each unique TCRbeta CDR3 region, sequences were collapsed and filtered. T cell fraction was estimated by normalizing TCRbeta template counts to usable DNA, which was measured by amplifying reference genes present in all nucleated cells. Repertoire TCRs were annotated as SARS-CoV-2-specific when V gene, CDR3 amino acid sequence and J gene were exactly matched to a known reactive TCR set. The reference SARS-CoV-2 TCR set was derived from MIRA and filtered for enrichment in COVID-19-positive ImmuneCODE repertoires, a step that removed public or cross-reactive TCRs. Using the MIRA antigens, annotated TCRs were further analysed by specific ORF or by position within an ORF. Depth was the summed frequency of annotated unique rearrangements, while breadth was defined as annotated unique rearrangements over total unique productive rearrangements. Two-sided Wilcoxon rank-sum tests were used to compare TCR breadth between groups. Here the immuneACCESS table is served through TCRdb, limited to in-frame sequences with V and J called. Missing clones are a known gap in these copies; in checked studies unresolved V genes cover under half, and the rest lacks a known reason. The V and J calls and clone size come from that table; D and trimming were worked out from the DNA. The sample table shows hundreds of thousands of clones, and around 92% are seen once. Jointly, the top ten make up around 1.5% of the sample.

The sample's treatment or condition, from its label and the paper: around 19 received Ad26.COV2.S at low or high dose, single or two shots; about five received placebo; per-sample allocation not given. Repertoires of vaccine and placebo recipients were sequenced from samples taken on day 63 after the first injection. Cohort 1b enrolled around 23 adults aged 18-55 years at a single site in Boston, USA, between 29 July and 7 August 2020. As a vaccine, Ad26.COV2.S was a replication-incompetent adenovirus type 26 vector that expressed a prefusion-stabilized SARS-CoV-2 spike protein derived from the original Wuhan strain. These data belong to a study of Ad26.COV2.S vaccination and SARS-CoV-2 variants listed by TCRdb under 2021. About the full investigation: Donors in the vaccine arm were drawn from COV1001, a phase I-IIa trial of Ad26.COV2.S in healthy adults that was multicentre, randomized, double-blind and placebo-controlled. Investigators remained blinded to trial group allocation during experiments and outcome assessment. Trial participants were randomized into five groups of five: low-dose or high-dose Ad26.COV2.S given once or twice, or placebo on both occasions. The TCR-sequenced set comprised about 32 samples: around 20 Ad26.COV2.S vaccine recipients, 5 placebo recipients and 8 SARS-CoV-2 convalescent individuals. TCRbeta repertoire sequencing was used to assess the specificity and breadth of SARS-CoV-2-reactive T cell receptors after Ad26.COV2.S vaccination. Ad26.COV2.S was administered intramuscularly at 5 x 10^10 or 1 x 10^11 viral particles, either as a single shot or as two shots given 56 days apart. Overall study outcomes, separate from this receptor: Non-spike TCR breadth was comparable between vaccine and placebo recipients, consistent with the vaccine containing only spike. The study was not powered for comparison of responses between vaccine doses or regimens. According to the authors, total T cell responses may have been underestimated by the TCR breadth and depth analyses. Ad26.COV2.S recipients had higher spike-specific TCR breadth than placebo recipients (P = 0.0014). After vaccination, spike-specific CD8+ and CD4+ T cell responses were reported to show substantial breadth.

The CDR3 sequence holds 16 residues, the cysteine and phenylalanine included. Kept here is only the CDR3 DNA, which spans 48 bases and is read in frame from base 1. CDR1 and CDR2, looked up from the germline V gene, are LGHNA and YSLEER. Germline trimming: 3 bases from V, 4 bases from J; junction bases outside gene matches: 9. The sequence was obtained from a person aged 18-60 years who received the Ad26.COV2.S COVID-19 vaccine or a placebo. The material sequenced was peripheral blood, taken in a trial of Ad26.COV2.S vaccine versus placebo. This receptor chain uses TRBV4-3 and TRBJ2-1, with 7 junctional bases fitting TRBD1. The CDR3 reads as follows: CASSHLTGAVYNEQFF. The nucleotides read TGCGCCAGCAGCCACCTCACAGGGGCAGTTTACAATGAGCAGTTCTTC.